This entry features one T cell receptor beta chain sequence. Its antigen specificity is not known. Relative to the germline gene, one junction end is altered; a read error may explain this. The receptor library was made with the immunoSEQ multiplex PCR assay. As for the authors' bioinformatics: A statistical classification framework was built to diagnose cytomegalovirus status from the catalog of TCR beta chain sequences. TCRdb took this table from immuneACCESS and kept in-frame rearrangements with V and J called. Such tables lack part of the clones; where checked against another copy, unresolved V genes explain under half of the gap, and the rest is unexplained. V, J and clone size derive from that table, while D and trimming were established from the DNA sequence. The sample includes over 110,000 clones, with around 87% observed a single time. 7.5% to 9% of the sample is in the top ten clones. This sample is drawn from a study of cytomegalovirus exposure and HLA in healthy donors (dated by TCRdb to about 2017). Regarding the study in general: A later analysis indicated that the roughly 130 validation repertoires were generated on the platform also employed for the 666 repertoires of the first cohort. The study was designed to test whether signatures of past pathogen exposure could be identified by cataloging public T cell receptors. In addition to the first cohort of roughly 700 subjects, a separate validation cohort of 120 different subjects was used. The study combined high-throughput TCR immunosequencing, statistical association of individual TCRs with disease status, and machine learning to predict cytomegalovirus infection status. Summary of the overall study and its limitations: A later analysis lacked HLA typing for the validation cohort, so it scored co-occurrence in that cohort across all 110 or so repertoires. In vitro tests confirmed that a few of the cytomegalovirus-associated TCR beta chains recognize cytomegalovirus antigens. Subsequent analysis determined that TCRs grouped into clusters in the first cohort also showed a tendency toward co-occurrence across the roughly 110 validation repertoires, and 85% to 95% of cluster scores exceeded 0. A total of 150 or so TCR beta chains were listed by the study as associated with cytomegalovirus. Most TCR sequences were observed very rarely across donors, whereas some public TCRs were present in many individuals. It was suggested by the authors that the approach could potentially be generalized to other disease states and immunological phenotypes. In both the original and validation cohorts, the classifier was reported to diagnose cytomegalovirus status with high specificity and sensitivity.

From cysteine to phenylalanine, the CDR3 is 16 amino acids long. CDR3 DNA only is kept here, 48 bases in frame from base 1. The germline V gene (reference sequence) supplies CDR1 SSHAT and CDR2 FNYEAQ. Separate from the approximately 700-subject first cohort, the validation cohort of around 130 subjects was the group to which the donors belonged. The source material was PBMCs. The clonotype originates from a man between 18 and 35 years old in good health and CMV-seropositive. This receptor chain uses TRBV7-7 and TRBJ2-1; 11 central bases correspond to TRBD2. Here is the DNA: TGTGCTAGCAGCTCGCCTCTAGCGGGAGGTTACAATGAGCAGTTCTTC. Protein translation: CASSSPLAGGYNEQFF.